The sequence of this TCR beta chain was determined in a study of control samples from healthy donors and cancer patients. Germline V lookup: CDR1 MGHRA, CDR2 YSYEKL. CDR3 length: 14 residues. Trimming pared 0 bases from V and 6 bases from J, leaving 11 bases between. Measured with immunoSEQ multiplex PCR; TCRdb has only the in-frame clones, and not every one. The data show about 120,000 clones, more than 75% seen once. V gene TRBV4-1 combines with J gene TRBJ2-5; D possibly matches TRBD1 or TRBD2 (5 bases each). This TCR was sampled from a man aged 25 to 40 in good health. Source material: blood. In DNA, the CDR3 is TGCGCCAGCAGCCAAGATGAGGGGCTGCAGACCCAGTACTTC. It codes for CASSQDEGLQTQYF.